Below, 18 T cell receptor beta chains from the same sample are listed, as sequenced in a study of cytomegalovirus exposure and HLA in healthy donors. The PCR employed 60 Vbeta primers together with 13 Jbeta primers. Assay: immunoSEQ multiplex PCR; the TCRdb copy retains only in-frame clones and omits some. The table lists 50,000 to 70,000 clones. Material: PBMCs. These receptor sequences come from a young woman in good health and CMV-seronegative.

The chain's CDR3 is CASSSPTSGPYEQYF. DNA of the CDR3: TGTGCCAGCAGCTCTCCGACTAGCGGTCCCTACGAGCAGTACTTC. V gene TRBV11-3 combines with J gene TRBJ2-7, with 9 nucleotides matching TRBD2. V dropped 4 bases and J dropped 2; count of bases not matched to a gene: 6. This CDR3 has 15 residues. The germline CDR1 and CDR2 sequences are SGHNT and YENEEA.

The J gene is TRBJ2-1, the V gene TRBV5-1, with a possible D match to TRBD2 (5 bases). V was clipped by 3 bases and J by 4 bases, with 8 bases between them. The germline gives CDR1 SGHRS, CDR2 YFSETQ. CDR3 length: 13 amino acids. CDR3: CASSSGLYNEQFF. The CDR3 DNA reads TGCGCCAGCAGCTCTGGACTTTACAATGAGCAGTTCTTC.

The gene calls are TRBV19 and TRBJ2-7, with TRBD1 matching 11 bases. Germline values: CDR1 LNHDA, CDR2 SQIVND (reference sequence). The trim removed 6 bases at V and 3 bases at J, leaving 7 bases unmatched. This CDR3 spans 15 amino acids. DNA for the CDR3: TGTGCCAGTAGCCCAGGGACAGGGGGGGTCTACGAGCAGTACTTC. It encodes CASSPGTGGVYEQYF.

This chain joins TRBV30 and TRBJ1-2; 7 bases are shared with TRBD1. Trimming at V came to 4 bases and at J to 8 bases, leaving 10 bases not matched to a gene. Germline loops: CDR1 GTSNPN, CDR2 SVGIG (reference sequence). CDR3 length: 13 residues. CDR3 in amino acids: CAWTMTGRGGYTF. The CDR3 nucleotides read TGTGCCTGGACCATGACAGGGCGGGGAGGCTACACCTTC.

The chain joins TRBV7-6 to TRBJ2-1; 7 bases map to TRBD2. This CDR3 has 13 amino acids. Germline trimming cut 5 bases from V and 9 bases from J; bases unmatched to any gene: 7. Germline loops: CDR1 SGHVS, CDR2 FNYEAQ. CDR3 DNA sequence: TGTGCCAGCAGCGGGACTATCGTGGGTGAGCAGTTCTTC. Amino acids: CASSGTIVGEQFF.

The V and J genes are TRBV27 and TRBJ1-1, with D uncertain. There are 14 residues in the CDR3. CDR1 is MNHEY and CDR2 is SMNVEV in the germline V gene (reference sequence). V was shortened by 3 bases and J by 4 bases, with 12 bases between the two germline ends. Written as DNA, the CDR3 is TGTGCCAGCAGTTTTGCGGGTCGGAGCACTGAAGCTTTCTTT. It encodes CASSFAGRSTEAFF.

The CDR3 sequence is CASSEHGGAYEQYF. CDR3 sequence (DNA): TGTGCCAGCAGTGAGCATGGGGGGGCCTACGAGCAGTACTTC. V usage is TRBV25-1 and J usage is TRBJ2-7; 7 bases line up with TRBD2. The ends lost 3 bases at V and 2 bases at J; junction bases unmatched: 4. CDR1 is MGHDK, CDR2 SYGVNS, per germline. CDR3 length: 14 amino acids.

A remark on this clone: In the same sample, other DNA sequences code for this CDR3. The CDR3 nucleotides read TGCAGCGTTGTTACAGGGGGCAACACTGAAGCTTTCTTT. This translates into CSVVTGGNTEAFF. The chain is built from TRBV29-1 and TRBJ1-1; 9 bases fit TRBD1. Germline trimming cut 4 bases from V and 2 bases from J; bases unmatched to any gene: 2. The CDR3 contains 13 residues. CDR1 is SQVTM, CDR2 ANQGSEA, per germline.

V gene TRBV5-6 combines with J gene TRBJ1-4, with 7 positions matching TRBD1. This CDR3 is 17 amino acids long. CDR1 SGHDT and CDR2 YYEEEE come from the germline V gene. The V segment lost 4 bases and the J segment 4 bases; nucleotides outside the gene matches: 13. The CDR3 nucleotides read TGTGCCAGCAGCCGGACATTAACCCGGGACAGTAATGAAAAACTGTTTTTT. Encoded protein: CASSRTLTRDSNEKLFF.

V gene TRBV13 combines with J gene TRBJ1-2, with 12 bases aligning to TRBD1. This CDR3 is built from 18 residues. With 5 bases clipped from V and 8 bases from J, the junction kept 18 bases outside the gene matches. Germline CDR1 PRHDT, CDR2 FYEKMQ (reference sequence). The CDR3, as DNA: TGTGCCAGCAGCGCCTACCCGGGACAGGGGGCTGAAGAAGGGGGCTACACCTTC. As protein: CASSAYPGQGAEEGGYTF.

V is TRBV19 and J is TRBJ1-2, with TRBD1 identical over 7 bases. The CDR3 has 14 amino acids. V trimming: 6 bases; J trimming: 4 bases; junction bases outside the gene matches: 8. From germline, CDR1 is LNHDA and CDR2 SQIVND (reference sequence). The CDR3 region has the DNA TGTGCCAGTAGCCGACAGGGTAGAACCTATGGCTACACCTTC. Its translation is CASSRQGRTYGYTF.

The genes are TRBV25-1 and TRBJ2-3; 11 bases are a match to TRBD2. Germline values: CDR1 MGHDK, CDR2 SYGVNS. The junction had 11 bases not matched to a gene; V was cut back by 4 bases and J by 2 bases. The CDR3 sequence is 18 residues long. CDR3 coding DNA: TGTGCCAGCAGTGGCCCCTCTAGCGGGGGGCCTCTCACAGATACGCAGTATTTT. It codes for CASSGPSSGGPLTDTQYF.

J is TRBJ1-1 and V is TRBV11-1; D call uncertain. The CDR3 loop spans 15 amino acids. Trimming removed 5 bases from V and 4 bases from J, with 17 bases in between. The germline gives CDR1 SGHAT, CDR2 FQDESV (reference sequence). As DNA, the CDR3 is TGTGCCAGCAGCGGGTGGAACTTGGCGGCCACTGAAGCTTTCTTT. It codes for CASSGWNLAATEAFF.

CDR3 nucleotide sequence: TGTGCCAGCAGCCCGGTGACCGGGGAGCTGTTTTTT. This encodes CASSPVTGELFF. V gene TRBV7-3 combines with J gene TRBJ2-2; D is uncertain. This CDR3 has 12 residues. V was pared by 5 bases and J by 5 bases, with 6 bases between. Germline V gene data show CDR1 as SGHTA and CDR2 as FQGTGA. The full variable domain, with the rest looked up from reference TRBV7-3 and TRBJ2-2, is GAGVSQTPSNKVTEKGKYVELRCDPISGHTALYWYRQSLGQGPEFLIYFQGTGAADDSGLPNDRFFAVRPEGSVSTLKIQRTERGDSAVYLCASSPVTGELFFGEGSRLTVL.

A remark on this clone: Germline is not matched at one junction end, which may reflect a read error. The V and J genes are TRBV19 and TRBJ1-2, with D maybe TRBD1 (5 bases). Germline CDR1 is LNHDA and CDR2 is SQIVND (reference sequence). CDR3 length equals 15 residues. For the CDR3, the DNA is TGTACCAGTACCCCAGGGACGGGAGGGATATATGGCTACACCTTC. The encoded protein is CTSTPGTGGIYGYTF.

Note on this clone: Its ends do not fully match the called genes, so a read error is possible. The rearrangement uses TRBV6-1 and TRBJ2-5, with 8 nucleotides matching TRBD1. The CDR3 runs 16 residues. In germline, CDR1 is MNHNS, CDR2 SASEGT. CDR3 nucleotides: TGTGCCAGCAGTGAAGCGCAAGGGACAGGACGGGAGAACCAGTACTTC. This sequence encodes CASSEAQGTGRENQYF.

The rearrangement links TRBV4-2 to TRBJ2-5; 8 bases are shared with TRBD1. The trim removed 1 base at V and 5 bases at J, leaving 18 bases unmatched. From germline, CDR1 is LGHNA and CDR2 YNFKEQ. CDR3 length: 19 residues. This CDR3 is CASSQASLRITDREETQYF. DNA for the CDR3: TGTGCCAGCAGCCAAGCTAGTCTGCGGATAACGGACAGGGAGGAGACCCAGTACTTC.

This clone is medium-sized by frequency. V and J are TRBV29-1 and TRBJ2-3, with 7 bases that match TRBD1. This CDR3 region has 14 residues. After removal of 4 bases from V and 2 bases from J, the junction contained 6 bases not matched to a gene. Germline values: CDR1 SQVTM, CDR2 ANQGSEA. The DNA for the CDR3 is TGCAGCGTTGGGGGACAGTCGAACACAGATACGCAGTATTTT. Translation: CSVGGQSNTDTQYF.